This T cell receptor (beta chain) is from a study of shared clonotypes between healthy human individuals. Note on this clone: Other nucleotide sequences from this sample produce the same CDR3.

This table comes from immunoSEQ multiplex PCR, and its TCRdb copy is limited to in-frame clones, with some not included. The table shows about 1.1 million clones, with approximately 80% occurring only once. This CDR3 is 15 amino acids long. V dropped 6 bases and J dropped 3; count of bases not matched to a gene: 5. CDR1 is KGHSH and CDR2 is LQKENI in the germline V gene. Sequenced material: memory CD4+ T cells from PBMCs. Regarding subset: CD45RA-negative fraction. J is TRBJ2-2 and V is TRBV18; 9 bases agree with TRBD1. This receptor was obtained from a man aged 18-30 years in good health. Some clones in this sample may be carry-over from other donors' samples. For the CDR3, the DNA is TGTGCCAGCTCCCCAAGACAGGGGGACACCGGGGAGCTGTTTTTT. It is translated as CASSPRQGDTGELFF.